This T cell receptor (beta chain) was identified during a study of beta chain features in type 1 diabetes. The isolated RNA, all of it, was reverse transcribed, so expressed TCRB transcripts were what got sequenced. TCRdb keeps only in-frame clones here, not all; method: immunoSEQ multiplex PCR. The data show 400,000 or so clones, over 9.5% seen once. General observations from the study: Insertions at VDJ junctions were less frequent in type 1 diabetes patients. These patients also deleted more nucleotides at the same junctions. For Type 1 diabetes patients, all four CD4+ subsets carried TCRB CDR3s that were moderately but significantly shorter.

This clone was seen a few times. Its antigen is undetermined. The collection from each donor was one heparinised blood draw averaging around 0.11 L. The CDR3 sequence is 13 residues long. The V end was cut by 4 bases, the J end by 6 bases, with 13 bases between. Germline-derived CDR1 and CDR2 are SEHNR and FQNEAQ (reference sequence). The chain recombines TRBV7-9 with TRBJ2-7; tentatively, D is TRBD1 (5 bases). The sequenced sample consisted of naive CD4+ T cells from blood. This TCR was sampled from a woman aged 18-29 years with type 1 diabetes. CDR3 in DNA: TGTGCCAGCAGCTCATCGCCAGGGCCCGAGCAGTACTTC. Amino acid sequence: CASSSSPGPEQYF.